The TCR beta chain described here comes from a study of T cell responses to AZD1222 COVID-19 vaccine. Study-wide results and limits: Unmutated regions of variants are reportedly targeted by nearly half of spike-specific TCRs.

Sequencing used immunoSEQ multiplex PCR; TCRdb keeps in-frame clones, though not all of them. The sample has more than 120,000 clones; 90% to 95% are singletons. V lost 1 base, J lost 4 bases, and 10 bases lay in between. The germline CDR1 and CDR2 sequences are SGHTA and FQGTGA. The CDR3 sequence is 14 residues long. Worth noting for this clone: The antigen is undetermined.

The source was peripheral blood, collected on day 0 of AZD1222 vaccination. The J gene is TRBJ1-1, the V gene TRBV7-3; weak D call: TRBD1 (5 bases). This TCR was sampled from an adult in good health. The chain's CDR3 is CASSLREGSTEAFF. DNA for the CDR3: TGTGCCAGCAGCTTAAGGGAGGGGAGCACTGAAGCTTTCTTT.